These 20 T cell receptor beta chains came from one sample sequenced in a study of shared clonotypes between healthy human individuals. This table comes from immunoSEQ multiplex PCR, and its TCRdb copy is limited to in-frame clones, with some not included. Of about 2.4 million clones listed, more than 85% are singletons. The sequencing sample was made of naive CD4+ T cells from PBMCs. The subset denotes: CD45RA+ positively selected. These receptors were obtained from a young man in good health. Some clones in this sample may be carry-over from other donors' samples.

The rearrangement joins TRBV4-2 to TRBJ1-2; D remains ambiguous. The CDR3 consists of 14 residues. With 4 bases removed from V and 7 bases from J, the gap between germline ends came to 16 bases. Per germline, CDR1 LGHNA and CDR2 YNFKEQ. The CDR3 spells CASSPREGISGYTF. CDR3 DNA: TGTGCCAGCAGCCCCCGTGAAGGAATTAGTGGCTACACCTTC.

This chain connects TRBV6-1 to TRBJ1-2, with TRBD1 identical over 7 bases. Germline V lookup: CDR1 MNHNS, CDR2 SASEGT. J lost 6 bases, V lost 4 bases, and 5 bases had no gene match. The CDR3 consists of 13 residues. The CDR3 DNA reads as TGTGCCAGCAGTGCACAGGGGAGAAATGGCTACACCTTC. Amino acid sequence: CASSAQGRNGYTF.

On this clone: Within the sample, other DNA sequences also encode this same CDR3. The J gene is TRBJ2-2, the V gene TRBV5-4, with a weak D call TRBD2 (5 bases). In germline, CDR1 is SGHNT, CDR2 YYREEE (reference sequence). The V end was cut by 1 base, the J end by 0 bases, with 7 bases between. This CDR3 has 15 residues. The CDR3 sequence is CASSLRGPNTGELFF. CDR3 nucleotide sequence: TGTGCCAGCAGCTTGCGAGGGCCGAACACCGGGGAGCTGTTTTTT.

In the case of this clone: No DNA is shown, since the ends of the CDR3 on it are uncertain; the CDR3 is the one TCRdb lists. The rearrangement uses TRBV2 and TRBJ1-5. The CDR3 region is 21 residues in length, termini included. Germline-derived CDR1 and CDR2 are SNHLY and FYNNEI. This CDR3 reads CASSVRGPNAISPSIFRPQHF.

The chain uses TRBV19 and TRBJ2-3; D unresolved. Germline lookup yields CDR1 LNHDA and CDR2 SQIVND (reference sequence). The CDR3 covers 15 residues. The V end lost 3 bases, the J end lost 0 bases, and 10 bases lay between the germline ends. In DNA, the CDR3 is TGTGCCAGTAGTATCCGCTCCCCTAGCACAGATACGCAGTATTTT. This sequence encodes CASSIRSPSTDTQYF.

The chain couples TRBV18 to TRBJ1-3; no reliable D call. Germline-derived CDR1 and CDR2 are KGHSH and LQKENI. V lost 2 bases to trimming and J lost 0 bases, with 11 bases between them. The CDR3 is 16 residues long. The DNA of the CDR3 is TGTGCCAGCTCACCAATGCAGGAGACCTCTGGAAACACCATATATTTT. It is translated as CASSPMQETSGNTIYF.

The V and J genes are TRBV6-5 and TRBJ1-5, with D maybe TRBD1 (5 bases). Germline V lookup: CDR1 MNHEY, CDR2 SVGAGI. V was shortened by 0 bases and J by 11 bases, with 14 bases between the two germline ends. There are 14 residues in the CDR3. CDR3 loop: CASSYSGHPGAQHF. CDR3 sequence (DNA): TGTGCCAGCAGTTACTCGGGGCACCCTGGGGCCCAGCATTTT.

The table lists this clone with a count of one. The chain combines TRBV28 with TRBJ2-7, with 8 nucleotides matching TRBD1. V lost 10 bases, J lost 4 bases, and 6 bases stayed unmatched. The CDR3 is 12 residues long. Germline V lookup: CDR1 MDHEN, CDR2 SYDVKM. In DNA, the CDR3 is TGTGCCACGGGACAGGAAGGTTACGAGCAGTACTTC. This gives the protein CATGQEGYEQYF.

The chain carries TRBV5-4 and TRBJ2-1; D is unclear. With 0 bases removed from V and 0 bases from J, the gap between germline ends came to 7 bases. Germline V gene lookup returns CDR1 SGHNT and CDR2 YYREEE (reference sequence). CDR3 length equals 15 residues. The CDR3 sequence is CASSLVANSYNEQFF. CDR3 bases: TGTGCCAGCAGCTTGGTGGCTAACTCCTACAATGAGCAGTTCTTC.

Remarks on this clone: This same CDR3 is encoded by further DNA sequences in the sample. The chain is built from TRBV19 and TRBJ1-5; TRBD1 aligns across 7 bases. J was trimmed by 1 base and V by 5 bases; bases with no gene match: 5. Germline V lookup: CDR1 LNHDA, CDR2 SQIVND (reference sequence). There are 15 residues in the CDR3. CDR3 residues: CASSRQGYSNQPQHF. CDR3 bases: TGTGCCAGTAGTCGACAGGGCTACAGCAATCAGCCCCAGCATTTT. The variable domain in full, completed from reference TRBV19 and TRBJ1-5, reads DGGITQSPKYLFRKEGQNVTLSCEQNLNHDAMYWYRQDPGQGLRLIYYSQIVNDFQKGDIAEGYSVSREKKESFPLTVTSAQKNPTAFYLCASSRQGYSNQPQHFGDGTRLSIL.

The V call is TRBV7-3, the J call TRBJ2-3; perhaps TRBD2 as D (5 bases). Per the germline V gene, CDR1 is SGHTA and CDR2 is FQGTGA. The V gene lost 4 bases and the J gene lost 3 bases, with 17 bases spanning the gap. CDR3 length: 16 amino acids. This chain's CDR3 is CASSSGTIERTDTQYF. The CDR3 nucleotides read TGTGCCAGCAGCTCCGGAACGATCGAGCGGACAGATACGCAGTATTTT.

The chain is built from TRBV7-9 and TRBJ2-5, with D possibly being TRBD2 (5 bases). The CDR3 is made up of 16 amino acids. Trimming took 1 base from V and 4 from J, leaving 16 bases between them. Germline assignment: CDR1 SEHNR and CDR2 FQNEAQ (reference sequence). The CDR3 sequence is CASSLGGGGVLETQYF. CDR3 bases: TGTGCCAGCAGCTTAGGAGGAGGCGGCGTACTAGAGACCCAGTACTTC.

The V call is TRBV2, the J call TRBJ2-5; the D call may be TRBD1 or TRBD2 (5 bases each). Germline V lookup: CDR1 SNHLY, CDR2 FYNNEI. Trimming cost V 7 bases and J 2 bases, with 11 bases left between them. There are 13 residues in the CDR3. The CDR3 region has the DNA TGTGCCAGCAACCGGGGCGGACAAGAGACCCAGTACTTC. Amino acid sequence: CASNRGGQETQYF.

This sequence joins TRBV19 and TRBJ2-7; 9 bases line up with TRBD2. The CDR3 length is 15 residues. The junction had 9 bases not matched to a gene; V was cut back by 5 bases and J by 4 bases. Germline V CDR1 and CDR2: LNHDA, SQIVND (reference sequence). CDR3 residues: CASSLSSGISYEQYF. CDR3 DNA sequence: TGTGCCAGTAGTCTGTCTAGCGGGATTAGTTACGAGCAGTACTTC.

The CDR3 nucleotides are TGTGCCAGCTCACTTACGAGAACAGCCACAACTAATGAAAAACTGTTTTTT. Encoded protein: CASSLTRTATTNEKLFF. The chain has TRBV18 and TRBJ1-4, with D unclear. The CDR3 sequence is 17 residues long. Germline CDR1 KGHSH, CDR2 LQKENI. Trimming removed 4 bases from V and 0 bases from J, with 15 bases in between.

About this clone: The same CDR3 also results from other DNA sequences found in this sample. The V call is TRBV7-9, the J call TRBJ2-5; 10 bases are a match to TRBD2. The CDR3 is made up of 17 amino acids. From germline, CDR1 is SEHNR and CDR2 FQNEAQ (reference sequence). With 1 base clipped from V and 5 bases from J, the junction kept 10 bases outside the gene matches. The CDR3 DNA reads TGTGCCAGCAGCTTAGGTTCAAGCGGGAGGGCAAAGGAGACCCAGTACTTC. Translation: CASSLGSSGRAKETQYF.

The V call is TRBV11-2, the J call TRBJ1-3, with 9 bases matching TRBD1. Germline CDR1 is SGHAT and CDR2 is FQNNGV. V trimming: 3 bases; J trimming: 6 bases; junction bases outside the gene matches: 12. The CDR3 has 17 amino acids. The CDR3 sequence: CASSLGQGRRFANTIYF. As DNA, the CDR3 is TGTGCCAGCAGCTTGGGACAGGGTAGGAGGTTCGCAAACACCATATATTTT.

This chain uses TRBV2 with TRBJ1-2; 8 nucleotides match TRBD1. The length of the CDR3 is 14 residues. J lost 8 bases, V lost 4 bases, and 9 bases had no gene match. Germline V gene data show CDR1 as SNHLY and CDR2 as FYNNEI. Here the CDR3 reads CASSVGQGGYGYTF. The CDR3, as DNA: TGTGCCAGCAGTGTTGGACAGGGTGGTTACGGCTACACCTTC.

The chain is built from TRBV7-3 and TRBJ2-3, with D unresolved. The germline CDR1 and CDR2 sequences are SGHTA and FQGTGA. The CDR3 is made up of 17 amino acids. The V and J ends lost 1 base and 4 bases respectively, with 18 bases between them. CDR3: CASSLNGQVAGSDTQYF. The DNA for the CDR3 is TGTGCCAGCAGCTTAAATGGTCAGGTCGCAGGTTCAGATACGCAGTATTTT.

Comments on this clone: A junction boundary mismatches the germline segment, possibly from a read error. This chain uses TRBV6-5 with TRBJ2-2; D is uncertain. The CDR3 spans 12 residues. Germline values: CDR1 MNHEY, CDR2 SVGAGI. CDR3 nucleotides: TGTGCCATCAGTGAGTTGCTCGGGGAGCTGTTTTTT. It yields the protein CAISELLGELFF.